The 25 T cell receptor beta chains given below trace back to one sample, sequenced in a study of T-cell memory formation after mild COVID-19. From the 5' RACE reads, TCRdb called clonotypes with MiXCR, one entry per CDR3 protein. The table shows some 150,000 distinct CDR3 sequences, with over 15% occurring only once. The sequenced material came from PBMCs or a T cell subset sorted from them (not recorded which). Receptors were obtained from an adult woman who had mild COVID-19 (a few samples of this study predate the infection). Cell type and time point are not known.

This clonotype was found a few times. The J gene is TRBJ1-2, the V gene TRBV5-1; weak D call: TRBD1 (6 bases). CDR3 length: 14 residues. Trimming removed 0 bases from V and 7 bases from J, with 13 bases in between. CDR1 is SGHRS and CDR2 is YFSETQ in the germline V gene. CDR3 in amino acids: CASSLDAQGIGYTF. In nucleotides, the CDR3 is TGCGCCAGCAGCTTGGATGCACAGGGAATTGGCTACACCTTC.

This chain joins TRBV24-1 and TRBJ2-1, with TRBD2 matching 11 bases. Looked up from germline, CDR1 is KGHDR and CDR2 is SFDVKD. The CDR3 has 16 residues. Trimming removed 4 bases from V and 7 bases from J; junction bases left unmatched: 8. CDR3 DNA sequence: TGTGCCACCAGTGAGGGTAGCGGGGGGGCCAGAAATGAGCAGTTCTTC. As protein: CATSEGSGGARNEQFF.

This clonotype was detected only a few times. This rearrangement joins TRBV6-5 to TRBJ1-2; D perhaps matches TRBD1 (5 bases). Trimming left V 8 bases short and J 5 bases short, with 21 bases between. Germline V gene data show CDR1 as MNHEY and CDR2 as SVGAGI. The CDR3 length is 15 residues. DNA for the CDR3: TGTGCCAGCGGCGGGGCAGTCTCCCCTAGATATGGCTACACCTTC. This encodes CASGGAVSPRYGYTF.

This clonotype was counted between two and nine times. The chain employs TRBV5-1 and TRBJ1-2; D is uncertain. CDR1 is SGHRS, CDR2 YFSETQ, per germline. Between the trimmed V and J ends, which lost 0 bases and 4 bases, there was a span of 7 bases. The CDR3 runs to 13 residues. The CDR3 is CASSLAPVYGYTF. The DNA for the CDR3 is TGCGCCAGCAGCTTGGCTCCAGTCTATGGCTACACCTTC. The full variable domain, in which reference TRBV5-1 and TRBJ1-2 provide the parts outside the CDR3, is KAGVTQTPRYLIKTRGQQVTLSCSPISGHRSVSWYQQTPGQGLQFLFEYFSETQRNKGNFPGRFSGRQFSNSRSEMNVSTLELGDSALYLCASSLAPVYGYTFGSGTRLTVV.

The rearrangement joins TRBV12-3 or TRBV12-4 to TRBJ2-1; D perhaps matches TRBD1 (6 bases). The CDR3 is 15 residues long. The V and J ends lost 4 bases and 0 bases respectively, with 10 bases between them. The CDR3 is CASSSQGSSYNEQFF. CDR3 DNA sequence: TGTGCCAGCAGTTCGCAGGGGAGCTCCTACAATGAGCAGTTCTTC.

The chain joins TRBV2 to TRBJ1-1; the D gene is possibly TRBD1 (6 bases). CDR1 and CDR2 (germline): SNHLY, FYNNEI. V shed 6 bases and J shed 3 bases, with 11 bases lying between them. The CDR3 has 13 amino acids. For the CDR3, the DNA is TGTGCCAGCAGAAGGACAGACTACACTGAAGCTTTCTTT. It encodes CASRRTDYTEAFF.

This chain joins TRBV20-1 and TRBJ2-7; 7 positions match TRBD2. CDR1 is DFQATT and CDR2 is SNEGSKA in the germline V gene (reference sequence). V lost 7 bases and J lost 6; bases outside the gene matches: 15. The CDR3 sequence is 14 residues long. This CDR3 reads CSVYLIGRGGEQYF. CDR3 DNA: TGCAGTGTTTATCTGATAGGGAGGGGTGGCGAGCAGTACTTC.

CDR3 coding DNA: TGTGCCAGCAGCCCGCGGGACAGCGCCCAAGAGACCCAGTACTTC. Translating it yields CASSPRDSAQETQYF. The chain combines TRBV4-2 with TRBJ2-5, with D perhaps TRBD1 (7 bases). The CDR3 length is 15 residues. Trimming took 4 bases from V and 1 from J, leaving 13 bases between them. In germline, CDR1 is LGHNA, CDR2 YNFKEQ.

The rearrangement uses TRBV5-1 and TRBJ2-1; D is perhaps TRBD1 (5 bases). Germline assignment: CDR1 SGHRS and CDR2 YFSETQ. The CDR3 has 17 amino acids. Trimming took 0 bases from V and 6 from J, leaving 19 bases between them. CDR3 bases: TGCGCCAGCAGCTTGGTGGCAGGGATAAGTGGCCGCAATGAGCAGTTCTTC. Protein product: CASSLVAGISGRNEQFF.

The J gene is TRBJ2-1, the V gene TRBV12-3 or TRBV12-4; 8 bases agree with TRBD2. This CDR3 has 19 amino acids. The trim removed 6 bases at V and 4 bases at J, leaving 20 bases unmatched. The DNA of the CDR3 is TGTGCCAGCAGACCAACTAGCGGCCCATTCCCCTCGTCGTACAATGAGCAGTTCTTC. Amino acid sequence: CASRPTSGPFPSSYNEQFF.

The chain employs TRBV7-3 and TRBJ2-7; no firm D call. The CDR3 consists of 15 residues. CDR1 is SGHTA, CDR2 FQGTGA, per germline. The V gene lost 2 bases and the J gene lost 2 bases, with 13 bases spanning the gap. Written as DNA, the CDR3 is TGTGCCAGCAGCTTACGGTCAGGTGGGGCCTACGAGCAGTACTTC. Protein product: CASSLRSGGAYEQYF.

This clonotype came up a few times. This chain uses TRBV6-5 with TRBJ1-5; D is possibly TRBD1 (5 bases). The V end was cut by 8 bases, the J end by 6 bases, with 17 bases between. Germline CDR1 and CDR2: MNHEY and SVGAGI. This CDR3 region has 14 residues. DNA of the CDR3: TGTGCCAGCTGGTCAAAGGGACGGTCTCAGCCCCAGCATTTT. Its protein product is CASWSKGRSQPQHF.

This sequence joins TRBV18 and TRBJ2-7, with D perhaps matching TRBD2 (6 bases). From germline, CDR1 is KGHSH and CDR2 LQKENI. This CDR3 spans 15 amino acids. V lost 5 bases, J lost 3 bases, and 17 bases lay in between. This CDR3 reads CASSSPGGGIYEQYF. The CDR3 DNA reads TGTGCCAGCTCATCCCCTGGGGGAGGAATCTACGAGCAGTACTTC.

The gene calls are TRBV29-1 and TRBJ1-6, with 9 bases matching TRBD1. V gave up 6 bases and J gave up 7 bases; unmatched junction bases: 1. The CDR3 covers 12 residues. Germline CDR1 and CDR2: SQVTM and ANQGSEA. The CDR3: CSVGTGNSPLHF. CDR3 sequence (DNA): TGCAGCGTCGGGACAGGGAATTCACCCCTCCACTTT.

CDR3 region: CSVCNADRLNTEAFF. As DNA, the CDR3 is TGCAGCGTTTGTAATGCGGACAGACTGAACACTGAAGCTTTCTTT. V gene TRBV29-1 combines with J gene TRBJ1-1; D may be TRBD1 (6 bases). This CDR3 has 15 residues. Trimming left V 5 bases short and J 0 bases short, with 16 bases between. Germline CDR1 is SQVTM and CDR2 is ANQGSEA. The whole variable domain, remainder taken from reference TRBV29-1 and TRBJ1-1, is SAVISQKPSRDICQRGTSLTIQCQVDSQVTMMFWYRQQPGQSLTLIATANQGSEATYESGFVIDKFPISRPNLTFSTLTVSNMSPEDSSIYLCSVCNADRLNTEAFFGQGTRLTVV.

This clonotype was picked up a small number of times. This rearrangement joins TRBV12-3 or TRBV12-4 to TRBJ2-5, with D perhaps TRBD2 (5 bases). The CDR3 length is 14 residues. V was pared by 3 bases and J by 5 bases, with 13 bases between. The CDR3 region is CASSLRVVEETQYF. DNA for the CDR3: TGTGCCAGCAGTTTGAGGGTAGTAGAGGAGACCCAGTACTTC.

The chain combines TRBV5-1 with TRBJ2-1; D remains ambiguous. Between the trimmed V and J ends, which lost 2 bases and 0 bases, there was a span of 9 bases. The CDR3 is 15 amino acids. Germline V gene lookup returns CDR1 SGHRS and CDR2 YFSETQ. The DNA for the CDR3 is TGCGCCAGCAGCTTCTCCCAGAGCTCCTACAATGAGCAGTTCTTC. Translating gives CASSFSQSSYNEQFF.

The chain's CDR3 is CAIAEGSGETQYF. The DNA of the CDR3 is TGTGCCATCGCTGAGGGGTCGGGCGAGACCCAGTACTTC. V gene TRBV10-3 combines with J gene TRBJ2-5; perhaps D is TRBD1 or TRBD2 (5 bases each). Trimming left V 8 bases short and J 5 bases short, with 15 bases between. The germline CDR1 and CDR2 sequences are ENHRY and SYGVKD. This CDR3 has 13 amino acids.

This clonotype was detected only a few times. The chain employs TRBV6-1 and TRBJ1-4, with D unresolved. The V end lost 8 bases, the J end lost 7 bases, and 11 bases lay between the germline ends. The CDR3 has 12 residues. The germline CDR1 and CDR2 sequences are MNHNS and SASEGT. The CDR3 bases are TGTGCCAGCCAATGGGGAGGTGAAAAACTGTTTTTT. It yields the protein CASQWGGEKLFF.

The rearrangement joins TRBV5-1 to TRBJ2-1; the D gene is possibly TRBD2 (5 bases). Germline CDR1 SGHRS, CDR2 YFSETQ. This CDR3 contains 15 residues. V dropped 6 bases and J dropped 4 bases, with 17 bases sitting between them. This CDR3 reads CASKLGTGIYNEQFF. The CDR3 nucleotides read TGCGCCAGCAAACTCGGCACGGGAATTTACAATGAGCAGTTCTTC.

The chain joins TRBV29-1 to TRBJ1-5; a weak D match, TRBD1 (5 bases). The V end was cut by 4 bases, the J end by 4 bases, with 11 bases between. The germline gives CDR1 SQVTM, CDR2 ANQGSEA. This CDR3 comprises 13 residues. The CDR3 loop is CSVAMGVNQPQHF. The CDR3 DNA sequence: TGCAGCGTTGCCATGGGGGTAAATCAGCCCCAGCATTTT.

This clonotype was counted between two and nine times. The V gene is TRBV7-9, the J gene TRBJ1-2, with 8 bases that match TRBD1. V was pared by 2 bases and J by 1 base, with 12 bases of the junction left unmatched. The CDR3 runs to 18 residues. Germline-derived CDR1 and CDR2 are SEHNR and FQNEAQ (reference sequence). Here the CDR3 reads CASSLKPDRGQLNYGYTF. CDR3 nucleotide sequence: TGTGCCAGCAGCTTAAAACCTGACAGGGGACAGCTTAACTATGGCTACACCTTC.

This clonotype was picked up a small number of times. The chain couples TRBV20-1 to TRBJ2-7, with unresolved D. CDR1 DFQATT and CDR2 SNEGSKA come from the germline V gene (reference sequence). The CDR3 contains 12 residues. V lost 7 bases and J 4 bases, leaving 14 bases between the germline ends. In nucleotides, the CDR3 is TGCAGTGTTTCGAAGGGTCGGTACGAGCAGTACTTC. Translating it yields CSVSKGRYEQYF.

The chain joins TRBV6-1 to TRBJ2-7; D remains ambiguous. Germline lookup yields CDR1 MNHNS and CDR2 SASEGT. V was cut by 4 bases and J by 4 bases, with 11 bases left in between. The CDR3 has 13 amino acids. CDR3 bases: TGTGCCAGCAGTGGAGTCAGGTTGTACGAGCAGTACTTC. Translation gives CASSGVRLYEQYF.

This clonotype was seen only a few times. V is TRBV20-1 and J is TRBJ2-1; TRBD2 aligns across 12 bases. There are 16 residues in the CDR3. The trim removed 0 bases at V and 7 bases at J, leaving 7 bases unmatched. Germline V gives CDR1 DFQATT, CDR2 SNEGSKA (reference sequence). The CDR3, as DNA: TGCAGTGCTAGAGATCTCCTAGCGGGGGGGATGAATGAGCAGTTCTTC. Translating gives CSARDLLAGGMNEQFF.